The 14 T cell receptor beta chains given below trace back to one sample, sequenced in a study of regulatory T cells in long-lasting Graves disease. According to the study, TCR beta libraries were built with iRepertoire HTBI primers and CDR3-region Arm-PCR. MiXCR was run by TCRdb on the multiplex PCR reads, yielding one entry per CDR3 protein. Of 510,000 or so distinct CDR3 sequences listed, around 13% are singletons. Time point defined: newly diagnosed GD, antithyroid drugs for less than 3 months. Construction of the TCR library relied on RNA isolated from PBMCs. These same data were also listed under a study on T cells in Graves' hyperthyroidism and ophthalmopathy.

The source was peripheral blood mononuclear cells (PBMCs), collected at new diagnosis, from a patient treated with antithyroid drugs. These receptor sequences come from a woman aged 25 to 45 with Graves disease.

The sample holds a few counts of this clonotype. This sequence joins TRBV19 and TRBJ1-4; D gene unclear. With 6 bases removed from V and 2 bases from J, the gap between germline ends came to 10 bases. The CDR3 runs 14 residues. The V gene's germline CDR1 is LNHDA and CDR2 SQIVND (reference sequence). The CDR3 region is CASSPAGTNEKLFF. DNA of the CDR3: TGTGCCAGTAGCCCGGCTGGCACTAATGAAAAACTGTTTTTT.

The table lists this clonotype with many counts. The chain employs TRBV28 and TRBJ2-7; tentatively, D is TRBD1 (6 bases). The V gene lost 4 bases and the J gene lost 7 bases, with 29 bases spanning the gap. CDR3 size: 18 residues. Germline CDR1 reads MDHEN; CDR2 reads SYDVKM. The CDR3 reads CASSYHLSTGSVVWEQYF. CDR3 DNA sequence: TGTGCCAGCAGTTATCACCTCTCGACAGGTTCGGTGGTGTGGGAGCAGTACTTC. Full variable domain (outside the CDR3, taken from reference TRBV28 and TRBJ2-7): DVKVTQSSRYLVKRTGEKVFLECVQDMDHENMFWYRQDPGLGLRLIYFSYDVKMKEKGDIPEGYSVSREKKERFSLILESASTNQTSMYLCASSYHLSTGSVVWEQYFGPGTRLTVT.

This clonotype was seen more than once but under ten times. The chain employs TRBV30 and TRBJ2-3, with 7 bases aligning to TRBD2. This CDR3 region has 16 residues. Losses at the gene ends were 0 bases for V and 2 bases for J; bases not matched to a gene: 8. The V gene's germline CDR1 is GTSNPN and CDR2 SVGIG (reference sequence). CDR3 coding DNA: TGTGCCTGGAGTGTAAAGCCTAGCGGACTCACAGATACGCAGTATTTT. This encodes CAWSVKPSGLTDTQYF.

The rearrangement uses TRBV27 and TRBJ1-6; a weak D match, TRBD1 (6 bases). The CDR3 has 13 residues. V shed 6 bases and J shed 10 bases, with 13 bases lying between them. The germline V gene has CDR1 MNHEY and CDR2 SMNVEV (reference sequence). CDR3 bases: TGTGCCAGCAGCCAAGACAGGATCTCACCCCTCCACTTT. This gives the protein CASSQDRISPLHF.

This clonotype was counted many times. CDR3 in DNA: TGTGCCATCAGCAAACAGGACCATAGCACAGATACGCAGTATTTT. It encodes CAISKQDHSTDTQYF. This sequence joins TRBV10-3 and TRBJ2-3, with D possibly being TRBD1 (5 bases). Germline CDR1 is ENHRY and CDR2 is SYGVKD. The CDR3 runs to 15 residues. Trimming shortened V by 6 bases and J by 0 bases, and 13 bases separated the two germline ends.

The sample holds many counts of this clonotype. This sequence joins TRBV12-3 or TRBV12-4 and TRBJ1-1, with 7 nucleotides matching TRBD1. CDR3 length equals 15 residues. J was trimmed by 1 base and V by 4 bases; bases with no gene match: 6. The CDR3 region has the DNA TGTGCCAGCAGTTCTGGGGACAGCCAGAACACTGAAGCTTTCTTT. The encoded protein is CASSSGDSQNTEAFF.

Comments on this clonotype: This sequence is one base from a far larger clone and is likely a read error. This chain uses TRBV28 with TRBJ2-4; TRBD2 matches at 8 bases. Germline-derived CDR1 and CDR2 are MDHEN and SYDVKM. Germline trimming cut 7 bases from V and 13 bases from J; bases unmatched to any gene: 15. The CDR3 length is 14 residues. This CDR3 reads CASKGLEDYNEQYF. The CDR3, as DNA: TGTGCCAGCAAGGGACTAGAAGACTACAATGAGCAGTACTTC.

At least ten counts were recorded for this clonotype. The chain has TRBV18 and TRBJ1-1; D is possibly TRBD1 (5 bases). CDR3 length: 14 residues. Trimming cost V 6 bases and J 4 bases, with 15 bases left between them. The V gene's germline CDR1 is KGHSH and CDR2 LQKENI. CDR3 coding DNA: TGTGCCAGCTCCCCGACAGTTTCGCCCACTGAAGCTTTCTTT. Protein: CASSPTVSPTEAFF.

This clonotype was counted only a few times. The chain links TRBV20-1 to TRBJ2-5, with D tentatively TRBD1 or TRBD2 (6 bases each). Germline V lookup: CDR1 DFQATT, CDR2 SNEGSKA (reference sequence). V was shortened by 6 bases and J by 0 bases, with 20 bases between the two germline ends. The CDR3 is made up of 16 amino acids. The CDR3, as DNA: TGCAGTGCCCGGGTGGGGGGCCGACAGTACCAAGAGACCCAGTACTTC. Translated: CSARVGGRQYQETQYF.

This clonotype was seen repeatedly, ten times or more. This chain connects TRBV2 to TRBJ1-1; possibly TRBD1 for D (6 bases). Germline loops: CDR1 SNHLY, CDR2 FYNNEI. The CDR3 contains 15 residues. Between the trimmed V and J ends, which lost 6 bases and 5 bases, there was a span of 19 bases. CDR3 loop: CASSGPGGAGTEAFF. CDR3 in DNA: TGTGCCAGCAGCGGCCCCGGGGGCGCGGGAACTGAAGCTTTCTTT.

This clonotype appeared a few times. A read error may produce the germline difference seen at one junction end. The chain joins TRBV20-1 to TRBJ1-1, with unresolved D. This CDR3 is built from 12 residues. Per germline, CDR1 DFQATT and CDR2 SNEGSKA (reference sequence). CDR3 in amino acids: CSARGRNTKAFF. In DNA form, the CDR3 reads TGCAGTGCTAGGGGCAGGAACACTAAAGCTTTCTTT.

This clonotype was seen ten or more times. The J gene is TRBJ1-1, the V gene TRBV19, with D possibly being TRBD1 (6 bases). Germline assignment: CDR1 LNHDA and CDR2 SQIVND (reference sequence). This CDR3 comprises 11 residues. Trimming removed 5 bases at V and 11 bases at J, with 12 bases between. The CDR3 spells CASSQGPGAFF. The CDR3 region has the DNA TGTGCCAGTAGTCAGGGGCCGGGGGCTTTCTTT. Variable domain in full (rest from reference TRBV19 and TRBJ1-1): DGGITQSPKYLFRKEGQNVTLSCEQNLNHDAMYWYRQDPGQGLRLIYYSQIVNDFQKGDIAEGYSVSREKKESFPLTVTSAQKNPTAFYLCASSQGPGAFFGQGTRLTVV.

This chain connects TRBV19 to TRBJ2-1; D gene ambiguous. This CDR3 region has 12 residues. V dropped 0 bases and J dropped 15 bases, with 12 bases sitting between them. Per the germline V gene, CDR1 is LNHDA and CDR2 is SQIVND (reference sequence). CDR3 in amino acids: CASSIEGFLPFF. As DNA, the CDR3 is TGTGCCAGTAGTATAGAAGGGTTTTTGCCGTTCTTC.

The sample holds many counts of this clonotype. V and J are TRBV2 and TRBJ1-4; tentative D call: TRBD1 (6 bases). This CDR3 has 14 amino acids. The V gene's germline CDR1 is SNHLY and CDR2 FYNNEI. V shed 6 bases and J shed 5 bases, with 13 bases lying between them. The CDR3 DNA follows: TGTGCCAGCAGCCCTTTAGGGGGGAATGAAAAACTGTTTTTT. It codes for CASSPLGGNEKLFF.